This TCR beta chain originates from a study of cytomegalovirus exposure and HLA in healthy donors. About the study: Approximately 200 million T cells yielded under 130 million unique TCR beta sequences in earlier analysis. About 85 million unique TCRs from HLA-typed donors were held in an early release of data. Findings of the study overall: What TCR beta sequences reportedly achieved was accurate prediction of HLA-A and HLA-B alleles in most subjects. Owing to their indistinguishability, certain V segments, notably TRBV6-2 and TRBV6-3, were excluded.

Germline loops: CDR1 GTSNPN, CDR2 SVGIG (reference sequence). V was cut by 0 bases and J by 1 base, with 6 bases left in between. The CDR3 covers 13 residues. The primer mix had 60 Vbeta and 13 Jbeta primers. The repertoire was sequenced with immunoSEQ multiplex PCR; TCRdb's copy has only in-frame clones and lacks some. This repertoire shows more than 95,000 clones, less than 85% found once; its top ten account for 1.2%. As for this clone: The antigen is unknown.

This rearrangement joins TRBV30 to TRBJ1-1; no clear D gene. This clonotype was sampled from a female donor in good health and CMV-seronegative. Input material: PBMCs. In DNA, the CDR3 is TGTGCCTGGAGTGTACCAGGGAACACTGAAGCTTTCTTT. Its protein product is CAWSVPGNTEAFF.